These T cell receptor beta chains were read from a single sample in a study of STAT5B mutations in CD4+ large granular lymphocyte leukemia. Assay used: immunoSEQ multiplex PCR; TCRdb lists only in-frame clones, some missing. The repertoire holds about 37,000 clones, with 55% to 80% as singletons. The material sequenced was CD4+ T cells from blood buffy coats. The source is a human donor in good health. Both conserved end residues are part of each CDR3. D genes are given only for firm matches. Where a row states a size, it is once, few, many or the class of an expanded clone; other rows omit it.

>once|TRBV6-6|TRBD1|TRBJ2-7
CATLDRGRSYEQYF
TGTGCCACCCTGGACAGGGGAAGGTCCTACGAGCAGTACTTC
>few|TRBV25-1|.|TRBJ1-2
CASSAGLGGVGGYTF
TGTGCCAGCAGTGCAGGATTGGGGGGAGTCGGTGGCTACACCTTC
>.|TRBV7-2|.|TRBJ1-2
CASSLGGRNYGYTF
TGTGCCAGCAGCTTAGGGGGACGGAACTATGGCTACACCTTC
>.|TRBV23-1|.|TRBJ1-1
CASSQSEGGTETFF
TGCGCCAGCAGTCAATCTGAGGGGGGGACGGAAACTTTCTTT
>.|TRBV27|TRBD2|TRBJ2-3
CASSPRLAGALRADTQYF
TGTGCCAGCAGTCCACGACTAGCGGGGGCCCTAAGAGCAGATACGCAGTATTTT
>.|TRBV7-2|TRBD1|TRBJ2-5
CASSPRQGPETQYF
TGTGCCAGCAGCCCCCGACAGGGCCCAGAGACCCAGTACTTC
>.|TRBV5-1|TRBD1|TRBJ1-5
CASSELPGGTQPQHF
TGCGCCAGCAGCGAGCTTCCAGGGGGAACTCAGCCCCAGCATTTT
>.|TRBV4-1|TRBD1|TRBJ2-7
CASSPDFGTAYYEQYF
TGCGCCAGCAGCCCAGATTTCGGGACAGCGTACTACGAGCAGTACTTC
>.|TRBV4-1|TRBD1|TRBJ2-5
CASSHRGPAGAQETQYF
TGCGCCAGCAGCCATAGGGGGCCAGCTGGGGCCCAAGAGACCCAGTACTTC
>.|TRBV5-1|.|TRBJ1-1
CASSHTGQNTEAFF
TGCGCCAGCAGCCACACTGGACAGAACACTGAAGCTTTCTTT
>.|TRBV4-3|.|TRBJ2-1
CASSQGVSSVYNEQFF
TGCGCCAGCAGCCAAGGTGTGTCTAGCGTCTACAATGAGCAGTTCTTC
>few|TRBV18|TRBD1|TRBJ1-6
CASSPSDRGNSPLHF
TGTGCCAGCTCACCATCGGACAGGGGAAATTCACCCCTCCACTTT
>.|TRBV10-3|.|TRBJ1-2
CAISRPGGGYGYTF
TGTGCCATCAGTCGCCCGGGGGGGGGCTATGGCTACACCTTC
>.|TRBV7-9|.|TRBJ1-5
CASSFGGGQSNQPQHF
TGTGCCAGCAGCTTTGGGGGGGGGCAAAGCAATCAGCCCCAGCATTTT
>.|TRBV5-4|TRBD1|TRBJ1-2
CASSLGQGGLYYGYTF
TGTGCCAGCAGCTTGGGGCAGGGGGGCCTCTACTATGGCTACACCTTC
>.|TRBV27|TRBD1|TRBJ2-7
CASSPRQGDYEQYF
TGTGCCAGCAGTCCGAGACAGGGCGATTACGAGCAGTACTTC
>once|TRBV6-5|.|TRBJ1-5
CASSYYTNSNQPQHF
TGTGCCAGCAGTTACTACACAAATAGCAATCAGCCCCAGCATTTT
>.|TRBV7-2|TRBD2|TRBJ2-5
CASSLNLAGANRETQYF
TGTGCCAGCAGCTTAAATCTAGCGGGGGCAAACAGAGAGACCCAGTACTTC
>.|TRBV18|.|TRBJ2-7
CASSPGGAASSYEQYF
TGTGCCAGCTCACCGGGGGGTGCAGCAAGCTCCTACGAGCAGTACTTC
>once|TRBV28|.|TRBJ1-1
CASSQPREGVAFF
TGTGCCAGCAGTCAACCCCGTGAAGGGGTAGCTTTCTTT
>.|TRBV7-9|TRBD2|TRBJ2-3
CASSRREAGASDTQYF
TGTGCCAGCAGCCGAAGAGAAGCGGGGGCCTCAGATACGCAGTATTTT
>.|TRBV19|TRBD1|TRBJ2-1
CASSRDRGTPNEQFF
TGTGCCAGTAGTAGGGACAGGGGGACCCCCAATGAGCAGTTCTTC
>once|TRBV6-5|.|TRBJ1-4
CASSRRGEEKLFF
TGTGCCAGCAGTCGGAGGGGTGAGGAAAAACTGTTTTTT
>.|TRBV5-5|TRBD1|TRBJ2-2
CASSLKGTVYTGELFF
TGTGCCAGCAGCTTAAAGGGGACAGTGTACACCGGGGAGCTGTTTTTT
>.|TRBV5-1|.|TRBJ2-2
CASSSLMSGNTGELFF
TGCGCCAGCAGCTCCCTGATGTCCGGAAACACCGGGGAGCTGTTTTTT
>.|TRBV19|.|TRBJ1-5
CASSGDGRGWQPQHF
TGTGCCAGTAGTGGGGACGGGCGGGGATGGCAGCCCCAGCATTTT
>.|TRBV18|TRBD1|TRBJ2-6
CASSQTGTGGAGANVLTF
TGTGCCAGCTCACAAACCGGGACAGGGGGCGCTGGGGCCAACGTCCTGACTTTC
>.|TRBV5-1|TRBD1|TRBJ2-5
CASSSGTGKETQYF
TGCGCCAGCAGCTCCGGGACAGGGAAAGAGACCCAGTACTTC
>.|TRBV11-2|TRBD2|TRBJ2-7
CASSFVAGGEAQYF
TGTGCCAGCAGCTTCGTAGCGGGGGGTGAGGCGCAGTACTTC
>.|TRBV19|.|TRBJ1-2
CASSPYGTNANYGYTF
TGTGCCAGTAGTCCCTATGGGACAAACGCTAACTATGGCTACACCTTC
>.|TRBV15|TRBD1|TRBJ1-3
CATSRDREYTIYF
TGTGCCACCAGTCGGGACAGGGAATACACCATATATTTT
>few|TRBV5-1|TRBD1|TRBJ2-7
CASMAATGFNEQYF
TGCGCCAGCATGGCCGCGACAGGGTTCAACGAGCAGTACTTC
>.|TRBV10-3|.|TRBJ1-1
CAISGVENTEAFF
TGTGCCATCAGTGGAGTAGAGAACACTGAAGCTTTCTTT
>once|TRBV18|TRBD1|TRBJ1-6
CASSPGQGFNSPLHF
TGTGCCAGCTCACCGGGACAGGGTTTTAATTCACCCCTCCACTTT
>.|TRBV2|TRBD1|TRBJ2-7
CASTRDRAYEQYF
TGTGCCAGCACCCGGGACAGGGCCTACGAGCAGTACTTC